This TCR beta chain was obtained from a study of post-analysis software for immune sequencing data. Looking at the study overall: Disease courses included relapsing-remitting, secondary progressive and progressive-relapsing multiple sclerosis. Study outcomes and limitations: Those samples that were prepared in the same batch co-clustered strongly by F measure. The normalized Chao1 diversity of multiple sclerosis patients was significantly lower than that of controls. Compared with controls, patients had more of about 5 TRBV segments, including TRBV5-6, TRBV5-1 and TRBV20-1.

Germline V lookup: CDR1 SQVTM, CDR2 ANQGSEA. The CDR3 covers 12 residues. V was clipped by 5 bases and J by 4 bases; unmatched bases: 1. Prepared TCR beta cDNA libraries contained unique molecular identifiers. The authors obtained roughly 0.5 million cDNA molecules from around 0.96 to 9.9 million T cells. TCRdb passed the PCR reads through MiXCR, listing each CDR3 protein once. The data hold roughly 670,000 distinct CDR3 sequences, with about 60% observed a single time. This clonotype was found a few times. Its antigen is not known. The chain carries TRBV29-1 and TRBJ2-5; TRBD1 aligns across 10 bases. This receptor was obtained from a girl aged 2 to 9 with multiple sclerosis. Sample: blood. CDR3 loop: CSVRDRGETQYF. As DNA, the CDR3 is TGCAGCGTTCGGGACAGGGGAGAGACCCAGTACTTC.